This TCR beta chain was profiled in a study of human T cells and chemical hapten exposure. Each cDNA molecule in the library carried unique molecular identifiers. MiXCR, applied by TCRdb to the RACE reads, yields one record per CDR3 protein. The table records roughly 190,000 distinct CDR3 sequences, about 20% of them present only once. The V segment lost 7 bases and the J segment 2 bases; nucleotides outside the gene matches: 8. Germline CDR1 is MNHEY and CDR2 is SVGEGT. This CDR3 spans 16 amino acids. Sample time point: patch test 1, 2 weeks after DPC sensitization. Treatment indicated: therapeutic diphenylcyclopropenone sensitization with weekly scalp DPC. Ahead of each patch test application, blood was drawn. From whole blood left unfractionated, total RNA was extracted. In its sample, this clonotype was seen once.

J is TRBJ2-5 and V is TRBV6-2 or TRBV6-3; TRBD2 matches 12 bases. The TCR comes from a woman between 50 and 59 years old with alopecia areata. Some clones in this sample may be carry-over from other donors' samples. Sequencing used whole blood, obtained in connection with sensitization to the hapten diphenylcyclopropenone (DPC). CDR3 nucleotide sequence: TGTGCCAGCATGACGACTAGCGGGGGATCTCAAGAGACCCAGTACTTC. Translating gives CASMTTSGGSQETQYF.